Below, 18 T cell receptor beta chains from the same sample are listed, as sequenced in a study of blood T cell repertoires in COVID-19. Clones were sequenced by immunoSEQ multiplex PCR, and TCRdb holds only the in-frame ones, with some missing. Of 85,000 to 130,000 clones in the sample, over 70% were seen once. Sequencing was carried out using peripheral blood. The origin of the receptors is a human donor with acute or convalescent COVID-19. The donor label of this sample is uncertain.

The rearrangement joins TRBV29-1 to TRBJ2-1; 9 bases agree with TRBD1. V was clipped by 7 bases and J by 2 bases; unmatched bases: 6. This CDR3 comprises 14 residues. Germline V gene sequence: CDR1 SQVTM, CDR2 ANQGSEA. The CDR3: CSALDRGTYNEQFF. In DNA, the CDR3 is TGCAGCGCCCTGGACAGGGGCACCTACAATGAGCAGTTCTTC.

This clone came up once. The V and J genes are TRBV24-1 and TRBJ2-5, with 9 nucleotides matching TRBD1. There are 15 residues in the CDR3. Germline CDR1 reads KGHDR; CDR2 reads SFDVKD. Trimming cost V 1 base and J 5 bases; bases outside gene matches: 4. Here the CDR3 DNA reads TGTGCCACCAGTGATTTTAGGGGGACAGGGGAGACCCAGTACTTC. Translation: CATSDFRGTGETQYF.

V is TRBV28 and J is TRBJ1-5, with D possibly TRBD1 on 5 matching bases. Germline assignment: CDR1 MDHEN and CDR2 SYDVKM. The CDR3 contains 15 residues. V shed 5 bases and J shed 9 bases, with 20 bases lying between them. CDR3: CASSPNGEGYRPQHF. In nucleotides, the CDR3 is TGTGCCAGCAGTCCCAACGGGGAGGGGTACAGGCCCCAGCATTTT.

The V call is TRBV11-2, the J call TRBJ1-6; TRBD1 aligns across 9 bases. V shed 5 bases, J shed 13 bases, and the junction held 9 bases outside the gene matches. The CDR3 runs 14 residues. CDR1 and CDR2 (germline): SGHAT, FQNNGV. The CDR3, as DNA: TGTGCCAGCAGCACCGTTAGGACAGGGGTGCCCCTCCACTTT. Amino acid sequence: CASSTVRTGVPLHF. The entire variable domain, with the rest obtained from reference TRBV11-2 and TRBJ1-6, is as follows: EAGVAQSPRYKIIEKRQSVAFWCNPISGHATLYWYQQILGQGPKLLIQFQNNGVVDDSQLPKDRFSAERLKGVDSTLKIQPAKLEDSAVYLCASSTVRTGVPLHFGNGTRLTVT.

The table lists this clone with a few counts. V gene TRBV7-9 combines with J gene TRBJ2-3; TRBD2 might be the D (5 bases). CDR3 length equals 15 residues. Deletions cut 4 bases from V and 6 bases from J, with 17 bases between. Germline assignment: CDR1 SEHNR and CDR2 FQNEAQ (reference sequence). CDR3: CASSSPWTGPDTQYF. The CDR3 bases are TGTGCCAGCAGCTCCCCCTGGACTGGCCCCGATACGCAGTATTTT. Looking up the rest from reference TRBV7-9 and TRBJ2-3 gives the full variable domain: DTGVSQNPRHKITKRGQNVTFRCDPISEHNRLYWYRQTLGQGPEFLTYFQNEAQLEKSRLLSDRFSAERPKGSFSTLEIQRTEQGDSAMYLCASSSPWTGPDTQYFGPGTRLTVL.

The chain links TRBV5-1 to TRBJ2-3; TRBD2 is a possible D gene (5 bases). The germline gives CDR1 SGHRS, CDR2 YFSETQ. The CDR3 runs 14 residues. V was trimmed by 4 bases and J by 6 bases, leaving 15 bases between them. CDR3 in amino acids: CASSQGGGGDTQYF. CDR3 in DNA: TGCGCCAGCAGCCAAGGAGGCGGCGGGGATACGCAGTATTTT.

The chain employs TRBV7-2 and TRBJ1-2; D is ambiguous. The germline V gene has CDR1 SGHTA and CDR2 FQGNSA. Trimming pared 1 base from V and 6 bases from J, leaving 15 bases between. CDR3 length: 15 residues. As DNA, the CDR3 is TGTGCCAGCAGCTTAGAGCCCGCGGTGTCTAATGGCTACACCTTC. Its protein product is CASSLEPAVSNGYTF.

The CDR3 here is CASSPTRQDRNTEAFF. CDR3 coding DNA: TGTGCCAGCTCACCAACGAGACAGGATCGGAACACTGAAGCTTTCTTT. This chain connects TRBV18 to TRBJ1-1, with D possibly TRBD1 on 6 matching bases. This CDR3 spans 16 amino acids. In germline, CDR1 is KGHSH, CDR2 LQKENI. The V gene lost 2 bases and the J gene lost 1 base, with 14 bases spanning the gap.

V is TRBV24-1 and J is TRBJ1-5, with TRBD1 identical over 10 bases. J lost 2 bases, V lost 9 bases, and 0 bases had no gene match. The CDR3 loop spans 13 amino acids. Germline-derived CDR1 and CDR2 are KGHDR and SFDVKD. CDR3: CATGTGGNQPQHF. CDR3 DNA: TGTGCCACCGGGACAGGGGGCAATCAGCCCCAGCATTTT.

The chain links TRBV5-1 to TRBJ1-2; possibly TRBD1 for D (5 bases). This CDR3 has 15 amino acids. The V end was cut by 4 bases, the J end by 4 bases, with 17 bases between. Germline values: CDR1 SGHRS, CDR2 YFSETQ. In nucleotides, the CDR3 is TGCGCCAGCAGCCATAAAGCGGGGCAGCCCTATGGCTACACCTTC. It encodes CASSHKAGQPYGYTF. Full variable domain (remainder filled in from reference TRBV5-1 and TRBJ1-2): KAGVTQTPRYLIKTRGQQVTLSCSPISGHRSVSWYQQTPGQGLQFLFEYFSETQRNKGNFPGRFSGRQFSNSRSEMNVSTLELGDSALYLCASSHKAGQPYGYTFGSGTRLTVV.

This clone was counted only a few times. The rearrangement joins TRBV3-1 (or the pseudogene TRBV3-2) to TRBJ2-3; unclear D gene. V lost 2 bases to trimming and J lost 3 bases, with 9 bases between them. The CDR3 has 14 residues. Germline CDR1 reads LGHDT; CDR2 reads YNNKEL (reference sequence). The CDR3 sequence: CASSQQLFTDTQYF. CDR3 in DNA: TGTGCCAGCAGCCAACAACTATTTACAGATACGCAGTATTTT.

CDR3 bases: TGTGCCAGCAGTTACGCTACGGGGAGCAATCAGCCCCAGCATTTT. This gives the protein CASSYATGSNQPQHF. J is TRBJ1-5 and V is TRBV6-5; no firm D call. The germline V gene has CDR1 MNHEY and CDR2 SVGAGI. V lost 2 bases and J lost 1, with 9 bases in between. CDR3 length equals 15 residues.

This clone was counted only a few times. The chain recombines TRBV3-1 (or the pseudogene TRBV3-2) with TRBJ1-1; 8 bases align to TRBD1. This CDR3 is 15 amino acids long. Germline loops: CDR1 LGHDT, CDR2 YNNKEL (reference sequence). Trimming removed 3 bases from V and 1 base from J; junction bases left unmatched: 4. CDR3 in amino acids: CASSHSDRANTEAFF. The CDR3 DNA sequence: TGTGCCAGCAGCCACTCGGACAGGGCGAACACTGAAGCTTTCTTT.

In regard to this clone: This sample also contains other DNA sequences that code for the same CDR3. This chain uses TRBV12-3 or TRBV12-4 with TRBJ1-2, with D unresolved. The CDR3 runs 13 residues. The V end was cut by 5 bases, the J end by 7 bases, with 14 bases between. CDR3 coding DNA: TGTGCCAGCAGTCTTACCGGGGATGGTGGCTACACCTTC. Amino acids: CASSLTGDGGYTF.

The chain couples TRBV6-1 to TRBJ1-1, with 10 bases aligning to TRBD1. This CDR3 spans 16 amino acids. CDR1 and CDR2 (germline): MNHNS, SASEGT. V lost 4 bases to trimming and J lost 4 bases; unmatched junction nucleotides: 9. This chain's CDR3 is CASSAWTGGRGTEAFF. The CDR3 DNA follows: TGTGCCAGCAGTGCTTGGACAGGGGGAAGAGGCACTGAAGCTTTCTTT.

The table lists this clone with a few counts. CDR3 DNA sequence: TGTGCCACTCGACAGGGGGCTGATAATTCACCCCTCCACTTT. It translates to CATRQGADNSPLHF. The rearrangement joins TRBV19 to TRBJ1-6; 10 bases fit TRBD1. Germline V CDR1 and CDR2: LNHDA, SQIVND (reference sequence). This CDR3 contains 14 residues. Trimming took 10 bases from V and 5 from J; bases not matched to a gene: 5.

The chain uses TRBV10-3 and TRBJ2-5; TRBD1 matches at 12 bases. V trimming: 8 bases; J trimming: 5 bases; junction bases outside the gene matches: 6. This CDR3 spans 14 amino acids. Germline CDR1 is ENHRY and CDR2 is SYGVKD. In DNA form, the CDR3 reads TGTGCCATCTCGCCGGGACAGGGGGCCGAGACCCAGTACTTC. Translated, it gives CAISPGQGAETQYF.

The chain joins TRBV28 to TRBJ2-5; 10 nucleotides align to TRBD2. Trimming cost V 2 bases and J 4 bases; bases outside gene matches: 4. Per the germline V gene, CDR1 is MDHEN and CDR2 is SYDVKM. CDR3 length: 15 amino acids. CDR3 sequence: CASSLRPSGRETQYF. DNA for the CDR3: TGTGCCAGCAGTTTACGGCCTAGCGGGAGAGAGACCCAGTACTTC.